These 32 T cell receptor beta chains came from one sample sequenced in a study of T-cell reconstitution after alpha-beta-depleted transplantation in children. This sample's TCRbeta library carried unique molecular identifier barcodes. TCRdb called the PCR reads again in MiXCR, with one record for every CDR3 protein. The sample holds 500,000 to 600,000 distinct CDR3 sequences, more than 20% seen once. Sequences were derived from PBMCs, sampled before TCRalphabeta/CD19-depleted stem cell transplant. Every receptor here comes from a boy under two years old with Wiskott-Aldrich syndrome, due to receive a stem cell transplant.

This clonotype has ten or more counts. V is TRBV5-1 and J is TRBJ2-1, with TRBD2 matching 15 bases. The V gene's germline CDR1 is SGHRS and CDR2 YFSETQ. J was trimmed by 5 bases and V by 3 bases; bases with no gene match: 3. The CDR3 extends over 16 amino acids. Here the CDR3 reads CASSSGLAGGNNEQFF. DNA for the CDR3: TGCGCCAGCAGCTCTGGACTAGCGGGAGGGAACAATGAGCAGTTCTTC.

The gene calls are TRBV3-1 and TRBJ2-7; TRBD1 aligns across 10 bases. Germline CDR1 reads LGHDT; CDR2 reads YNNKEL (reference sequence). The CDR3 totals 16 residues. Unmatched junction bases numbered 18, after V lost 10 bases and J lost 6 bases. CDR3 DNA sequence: TGTGCCACCAAGACAGGGGGCACCCTCGAAAGGGGCGAGCAGTACTTC. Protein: CATKTGGTLERGEQYF.

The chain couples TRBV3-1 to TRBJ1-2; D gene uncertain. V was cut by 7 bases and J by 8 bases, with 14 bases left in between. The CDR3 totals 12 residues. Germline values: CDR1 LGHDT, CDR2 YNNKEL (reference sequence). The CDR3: CASKTGDSGYTF. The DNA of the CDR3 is TGTGCCAGCAAAACGGGTGATAGCGGCTACACCTTC.

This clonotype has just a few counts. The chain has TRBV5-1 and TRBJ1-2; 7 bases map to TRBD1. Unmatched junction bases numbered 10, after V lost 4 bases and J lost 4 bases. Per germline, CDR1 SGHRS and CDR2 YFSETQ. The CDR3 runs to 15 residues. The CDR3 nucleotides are TGCGCCAGCAGCCCCGGGACAGCAAGTACCTATGGCTACACCTTC. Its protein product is CASSPGTASTYGYTF.

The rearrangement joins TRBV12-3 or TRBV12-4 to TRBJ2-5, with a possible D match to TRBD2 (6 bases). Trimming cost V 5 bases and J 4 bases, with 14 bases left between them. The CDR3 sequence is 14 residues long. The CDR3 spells CASSHSSGGETQYF. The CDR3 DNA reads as TGTGCCAGCAGTCACAGTAGCGGAGGAGAGACCCAGTACTTC.

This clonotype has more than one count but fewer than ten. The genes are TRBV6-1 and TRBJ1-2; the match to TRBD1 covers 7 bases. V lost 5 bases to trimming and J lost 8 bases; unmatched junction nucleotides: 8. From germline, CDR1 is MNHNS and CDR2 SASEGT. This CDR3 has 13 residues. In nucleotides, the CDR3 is TGTGCCAGCAGTCTTCGGGACAGCCACGGCTACACCTTC. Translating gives CASSLRDSHGYTF.

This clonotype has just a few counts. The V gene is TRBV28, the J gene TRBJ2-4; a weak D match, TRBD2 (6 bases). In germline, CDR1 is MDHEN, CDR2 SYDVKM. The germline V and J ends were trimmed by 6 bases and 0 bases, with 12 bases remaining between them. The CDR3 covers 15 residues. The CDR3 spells CASRPTSLAKNIQYF. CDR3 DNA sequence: TGTGCCAGCAGGCCTACTAGCCTAGCCAAAAACATTCAGTACTTC.

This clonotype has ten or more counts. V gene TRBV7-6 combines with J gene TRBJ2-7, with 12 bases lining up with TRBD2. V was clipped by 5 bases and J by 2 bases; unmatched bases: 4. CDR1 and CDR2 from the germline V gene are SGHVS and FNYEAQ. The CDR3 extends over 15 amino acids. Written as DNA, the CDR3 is TGTGCCAGCAGCAGGACTAGCGGGGCTACCTACGAGCAGTACTTC. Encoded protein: CASSRTSGATYEQYF.

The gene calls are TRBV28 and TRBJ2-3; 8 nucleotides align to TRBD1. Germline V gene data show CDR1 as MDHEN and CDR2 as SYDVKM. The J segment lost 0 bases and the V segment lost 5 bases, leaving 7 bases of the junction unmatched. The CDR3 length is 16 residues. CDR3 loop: CASSNGQGQSTDTQYF. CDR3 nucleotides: TGTGCCAGCAGTAATGGACAGGGTCAGAGCACAGATACGCAGTATTTT.

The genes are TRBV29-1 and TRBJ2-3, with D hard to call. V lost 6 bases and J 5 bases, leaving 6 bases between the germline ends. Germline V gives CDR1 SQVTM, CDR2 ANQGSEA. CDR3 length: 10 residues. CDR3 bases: TGCAGCGTCCGCAGAGATACGCAGTATTTT. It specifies CSVRRDTQYF.

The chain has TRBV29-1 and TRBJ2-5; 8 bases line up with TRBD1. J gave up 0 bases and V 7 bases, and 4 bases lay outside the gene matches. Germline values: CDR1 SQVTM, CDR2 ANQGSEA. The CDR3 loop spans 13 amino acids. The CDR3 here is CSASDRDQETQYF. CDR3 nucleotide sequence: TGCAGCGCCTCGGACAGGGACCAAGAGACCCAGTACTTC.

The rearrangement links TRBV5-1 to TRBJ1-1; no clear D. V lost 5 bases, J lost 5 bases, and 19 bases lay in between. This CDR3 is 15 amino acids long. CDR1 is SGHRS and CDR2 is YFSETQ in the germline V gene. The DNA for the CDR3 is TGCGCCAGCAGACCTCAGACATCCTATGGGACTGAAGCTTTCTTT. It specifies CASRPQTSYGTEAFF. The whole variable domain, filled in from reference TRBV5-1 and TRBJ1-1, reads KAGVTQTPRYLIKTRGQQVTLSCSPISGHRSVSWYQQTPGQGLQFLFEYFSETQRNKGNFPGRFSGRQFSNSRSEMNVSTLELGDSALYLCASRPQTSYGTEAFFGQGTRLTVV.

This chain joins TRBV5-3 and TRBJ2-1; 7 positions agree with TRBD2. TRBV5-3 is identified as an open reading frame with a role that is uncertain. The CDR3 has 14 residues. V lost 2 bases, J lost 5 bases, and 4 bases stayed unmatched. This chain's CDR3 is CARSFSGADNEQFF. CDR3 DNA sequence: TGTGCCAGAAGCTTCAGCGGGGCTGACAATGAGCAGTTCTTC.

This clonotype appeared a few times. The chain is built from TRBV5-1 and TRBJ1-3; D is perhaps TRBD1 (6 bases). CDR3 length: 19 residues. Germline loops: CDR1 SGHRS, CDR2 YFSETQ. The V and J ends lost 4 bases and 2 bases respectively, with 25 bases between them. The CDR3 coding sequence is TGCGCCAGCAGCGCACCACAGGGCGTCCTCACCCCTCCTGGAAACACCATATATTTT. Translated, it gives CASSAPQGVLTPPGNTIYF.

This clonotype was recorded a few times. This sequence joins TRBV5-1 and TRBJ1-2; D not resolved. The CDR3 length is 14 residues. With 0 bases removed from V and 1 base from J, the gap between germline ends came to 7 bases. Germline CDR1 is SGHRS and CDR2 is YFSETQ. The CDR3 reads CASSLDAGNYGYTF. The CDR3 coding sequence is TGCGCCAGCAGCTTGGATGCGGGTAACTATGGCTACACCTTC.

The CDR3 region has the DNA TGTGCCAGCAGTTTCGGGGCTAGCGGGAGGGCGGTTGAGCAGTTCTTC. Translated, it gives CASSFGASGRAVEQFF. The genes are TRBV27 and TRBJ2-1; 12 nucleotides line up with TRBD2. The length of the CDR3 is 16 residues. CDR1 is MNHEY and CDR2 is SMNVEV in the germline V gene (reference sequence). Trimming took 3 bases from V and 9 from J; bases not matched to a gene: 9.

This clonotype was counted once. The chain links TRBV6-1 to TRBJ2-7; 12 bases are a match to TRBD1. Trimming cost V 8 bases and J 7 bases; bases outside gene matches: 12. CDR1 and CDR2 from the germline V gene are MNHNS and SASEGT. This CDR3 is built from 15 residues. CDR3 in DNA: TGTGCCAGCTCAAACTCGGGACAGGGGGCAAGGGAGCAGTACTTC. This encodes CASSNSGQGAREQYF.

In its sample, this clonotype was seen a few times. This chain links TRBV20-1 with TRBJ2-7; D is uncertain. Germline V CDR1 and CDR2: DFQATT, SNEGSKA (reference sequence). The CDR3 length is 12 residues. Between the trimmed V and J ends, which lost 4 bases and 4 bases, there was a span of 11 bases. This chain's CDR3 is CSATSDSYEQYF. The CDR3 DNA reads TGCAGTGCTACTTCAGACTCTTACGAGCAGTACTTC.

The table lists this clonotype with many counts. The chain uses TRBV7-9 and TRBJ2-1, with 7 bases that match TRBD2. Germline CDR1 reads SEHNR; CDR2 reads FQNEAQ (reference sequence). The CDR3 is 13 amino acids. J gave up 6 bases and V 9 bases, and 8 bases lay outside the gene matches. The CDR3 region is CASTTSPANEQFF. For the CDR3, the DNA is TGTGCCAGTACGACTAGCCCTGCCAATGAGCAGTTCTTC.

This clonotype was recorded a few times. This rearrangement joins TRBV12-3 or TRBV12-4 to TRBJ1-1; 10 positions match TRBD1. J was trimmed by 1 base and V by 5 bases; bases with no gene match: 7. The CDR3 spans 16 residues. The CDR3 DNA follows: TGTGCCAGCAGTACCGGGACAGGGGCCCGGAACACTGAAGCTTTCTTT. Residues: CASSTGTGARNTEAFF.

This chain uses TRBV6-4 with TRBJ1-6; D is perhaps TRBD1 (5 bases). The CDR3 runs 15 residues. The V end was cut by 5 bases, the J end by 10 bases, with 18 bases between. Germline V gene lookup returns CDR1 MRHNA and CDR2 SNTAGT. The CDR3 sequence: CASSTRDPGRSPLHF. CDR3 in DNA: TGTGCCAGCAGTACCCGGGACCCCGGACGGTCACCCCTCCACTTT.

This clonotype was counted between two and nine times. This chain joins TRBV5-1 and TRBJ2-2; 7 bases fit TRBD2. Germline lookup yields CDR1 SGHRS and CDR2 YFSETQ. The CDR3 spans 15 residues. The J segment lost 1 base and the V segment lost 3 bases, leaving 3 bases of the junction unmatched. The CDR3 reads CASSWSGMNTGELFF. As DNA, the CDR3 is TGCGCCAGCAGCTGGAGCGGGATGAACACCGGGGAGCTGTTTTTT.

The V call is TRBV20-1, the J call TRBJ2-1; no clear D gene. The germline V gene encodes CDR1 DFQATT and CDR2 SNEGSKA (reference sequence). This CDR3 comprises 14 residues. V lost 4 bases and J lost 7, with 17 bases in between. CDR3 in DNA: TGCAGTGCTAAGCTCCCTGGGGTTCGAAATGAGCAGTTCTTC. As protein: CSAKLPGVRNEQFF.

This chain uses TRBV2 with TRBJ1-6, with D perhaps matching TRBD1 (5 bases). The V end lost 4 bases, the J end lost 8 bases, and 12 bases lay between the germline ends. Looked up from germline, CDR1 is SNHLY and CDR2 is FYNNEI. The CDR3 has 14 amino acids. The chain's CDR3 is CASSVRGVHSPLHF. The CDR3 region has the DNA TGTGCCAGCAGTGTCCGGGGGGTTCATTCACCCCTCCACTTT.

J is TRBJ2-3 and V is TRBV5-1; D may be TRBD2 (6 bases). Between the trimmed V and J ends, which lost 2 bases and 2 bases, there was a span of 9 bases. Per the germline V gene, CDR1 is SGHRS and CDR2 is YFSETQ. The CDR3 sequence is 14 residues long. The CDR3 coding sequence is TGCGCCAGCAGCTTCACTAGCACCACAGATACGCAGTATTTT. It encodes CASSFTSTTDTQYF.

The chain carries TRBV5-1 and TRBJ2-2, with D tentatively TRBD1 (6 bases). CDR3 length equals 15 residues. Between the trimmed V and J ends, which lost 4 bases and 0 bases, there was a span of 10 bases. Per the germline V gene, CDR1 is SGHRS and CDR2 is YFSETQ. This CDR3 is CASSATGANTGELFF. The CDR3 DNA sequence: TGCGCCAGCAGCGCGACAGGCGCGAACACCGGGGAGCTGTTTTTT.

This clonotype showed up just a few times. DNA for the CDR3: TGCGCCAGCAGCTTGGTTGGGACTCGTCCCTCCAAAAACATTCAGTACTTC. Translated: CASSLVGTRPSKNIQYF. This chain uses TRBV5-1 with TRBJ2-4; maybe TRBD2 (6 bases). Deletions cut 0 bases from V and 2 bases from J, with 15 bases between. The germline gives CDR1 SGHRS, CDR2 YFSETQ. CDR3 length equals 17 residues.

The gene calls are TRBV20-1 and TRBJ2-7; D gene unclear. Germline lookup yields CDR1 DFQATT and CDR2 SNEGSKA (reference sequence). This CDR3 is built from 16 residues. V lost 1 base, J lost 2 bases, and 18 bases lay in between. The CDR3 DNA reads TGCAGTGCTAGAGTCCGTGGAAAAGCTTCCGCCTACGAGCAGTACTTC. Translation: CSARVRGKASAYEQYF.

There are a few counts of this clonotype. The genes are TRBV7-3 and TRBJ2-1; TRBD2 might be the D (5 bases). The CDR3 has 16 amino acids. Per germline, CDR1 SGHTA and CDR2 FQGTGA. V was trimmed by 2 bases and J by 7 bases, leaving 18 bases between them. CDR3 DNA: TGTGCCAGCAGCTTAGAACCGCTAGCTGCATCAAATGAGCAGTTCTTC. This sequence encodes CASSLEPLAASNEQFF.

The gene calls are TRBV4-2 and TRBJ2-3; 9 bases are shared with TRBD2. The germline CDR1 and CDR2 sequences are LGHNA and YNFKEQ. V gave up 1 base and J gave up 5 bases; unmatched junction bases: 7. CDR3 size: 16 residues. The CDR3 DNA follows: TGTGCCAGCAGCCAAGGGCCAGCGGGAGGCGGAGATACGCAGTATTTT. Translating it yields CASSQGPAGGGDTQYF.

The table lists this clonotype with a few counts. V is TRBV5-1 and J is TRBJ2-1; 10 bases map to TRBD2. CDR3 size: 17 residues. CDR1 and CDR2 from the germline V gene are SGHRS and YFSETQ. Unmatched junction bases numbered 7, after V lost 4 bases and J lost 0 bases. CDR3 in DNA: TGCGCCAGCAGCCCCGGACTAGCGGCTAGCTCCTACAATGAGCAGTTCTTC. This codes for CASSPGLAASSYNEQFF. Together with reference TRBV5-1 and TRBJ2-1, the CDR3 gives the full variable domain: KAGVTQTPRYLIKTRGQQVTLSCSPISGHRSVSWYQQTPGQGLQFLFEYFSETQRNKGNFPGRFSGRQFSNSRSEMNVSTLELGDSALYLCASSPGLAASSYNEQFFGPGTRLTVL.

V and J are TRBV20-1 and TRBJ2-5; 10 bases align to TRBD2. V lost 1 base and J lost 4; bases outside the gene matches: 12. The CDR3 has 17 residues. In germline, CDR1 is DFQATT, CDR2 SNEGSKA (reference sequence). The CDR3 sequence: CSARAFRLAGVGETQYF. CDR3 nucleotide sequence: TGCAGTGCTAGAGCTTTTCGTCTAGCGGGAGTGGGAGAGACCCAGTACTTC.